The 23 T cell receptor beta chains presented below share a single source sample, sequenced in a study of glioma-infiltrating T cells. TCR alpha and beta CDR3 regions were amplified from RNA using iRepertoire nested multiplex PCR. TCRdb called the multiplex PCR reads again in MiXCR, with one record for every CDR3 protein. The sample has tens of thousands of distinct CDR3 sequences, approximately 39% seen once. The material sequenced was glioma tissue, nonneoplastic brain tissue, or PBMCs (not recorded which). The receptors come from a human donor with low-grade glioma or glioblastoma, undergoing nonglioma brain surgery, or in good health (not recorded which).

In this sample, this clonotype turned up many times. The genes are TRBV7-9 and TRBJ1-1, with TRBD1 matching over 9 bases. The V gene's germline CDR1 is SEHNR and CDR2 FQNEAQ (reference sequence). V trimming: 4 bases; J trimming: 11 bases; junction bases outside the gene matches: 8. The length of the CDR3 is 13 residues. CDR3 in amino acids: CASSSLQGASAFF. CDR3 coding DNA: TGTGCCAGCAGCTCTCTACAGGGGGCTTCTGCTTTCTTT.

This clonotype has at least ten counts. The rearrangement uses TRBV20-1 and TRBJ1-5; 7 bases are a match to TRBD1. Trimming took 0 bases from V and 2 from J; bases not matched to a gene: 16. Germline loops: CDR1 DFQATT, CDR2 SNEGSKA (reference sequence). The CDR3 sequence is 19 residues long. Written as DNA, the CDR3 is TGCAGTGCTAGAGATCAGAGGGGGCTGTCCTATTCGGGCAATCAGCCCCAGCATTTT. As protein: CSARDQRGLSYSGNQPQHF.

Regarding this clonotype: A single base separates this from a much larger clone, so it may be a read error. The chain has TRBV6-6 and TRBJ1-2, with 7 bases aligning to TRBD1. The CDR3 is 16 amino acids. Trimming took 0 bases from V and 5 from J; bases not matched to a gene: 9. In germline, CDR1 is MNHNY, CDR2 SVGAGI (reference sequence). CDR3 bases: TGTGCCAGCAGTTACTCGCTGCGACAGGGCCGATATGGCTACACCTTC. Residues: CASSYSLRQGRYGYTF.

In its sample, this clonotype was seen many times. The CDR3 DNA sequence: TGCGCCAGCAGCCAAGACAGGGGACAAGGAGTGACCCAGTACTTC. It codes for CASSQDRGQGVTQYF. This rearrangement joins TRBV4-3 to TRBJ2-5; D is perhaps TRBD1 (6 bases). Germline CDR1 reads LGHNA; CDR2 reads YSLEER. Trimming took 0 bases from V and 7 from J, leaving 15 bases between them. The CDR3 totals 15 residues.

This clonotype showed up many times. The V and J genes are TRBV27 and TRBJ2-7; 7 nucleotides align to TRBD2. Germline CDR1 reads MNHEY; CDR2 reads SMNVEV (reference sequence). The V segment lost 6 bases and the J segment 3 bases; nucleotides outside the gene matches: 5. This CDR3 spans 13 amino acids. The CDR3 bases are TGTGCCAGCAGAGGAGCGGGATACTACGAGCAGTACTTC. Its protein is CASRGAGYYEQYF.

This clonotype has ten or more counts. The genes are TRBV11-2 and TRBJ2-7, with TRBD2 as a possible D gene (6 bases). CDR1 and CDR2 from the germline V gene are SGHAT and FQNNGV. The V end was cut by 1 base, the J end by 0 bases, with 10 bases between. The CDR3 runs to 15 residues. The CDR3, as DNA: TGTGCCAGCAGCTTAGGGGGGGTACCCTCCTACGAGCAGTACTTC. It specifies CASSLGGVPSYEQYF.

As to this clonotype: The junction shows a germline mismatch at one end, possibly a read error. The chain is built from TRBV27 and TRBJ2-5, with D maybe TRBD1 (6 bases). The CDR3 is 15 residues long. Germline-derived CDR1 and CDR2 are MNHEY and SMNVEV (reference sequence). For the CDR3, the DNA is TGTGCCAGCAGTTTTCAGGGGCGGTCTGAAGAGACCAAGTACTTC. Translating gives CASSFQGRSEETKYF.

The J gene is TRBJ2-7, the V gene TRBV28; D is unclear. Germline V gene data show CDR1 as MDHEN and CDR2 as SYDVKM. V shed 6 bases and J shed 6 bases, with 9 bases lying between them. This CDR3 has 11 residues. The CDR3 protein is CASSKPSEQYF. In DNA form, the CDR3 reads TGTGCCAGCAGCAAACCCTCCGAGCAGTACTTC.

This clonotype was seen at least ten times. The chain links TRBV29-1 to TRBJ1-2; D gene unclear. Germline loops: CDR1 SQVTM, CDR2 ANQGSEA. With 1 base removed from V and 4 bases from J, the gap between germline ends came to 4 bases. This CDR3 region has 11 residues. The DNA for the CDR3 is TGCAGCGTTGAAGGGAGCTATGGCTACACCTTC. It encodes CSVEGSYGYTF. The complete variable domain, with remaining parts taken from reference TRBV29-1 and TRBJ1-2, reads SAVISQKPSRDICQRGTSLTIQCQVDSQVTMMFWYRQQPGQSLTLIATANQGSEATYESGFVIDKFPISRPNLTFSTLTVSNMSPEDSSIYLCSVEGSYGYTFGSGTRLTVV.

This clonotype was seen at least ten times. The chain has TRBV27 and TRBJ2-7; 9 bases are shared with TRBD2. This CDR3 region has 13 residues. The germline CDR1 and CDR2 sequences are MNHEY and SMNVEV (reference sequence). The V gene end was trimmed by 8 bases and the J gene end by 4 bases; junction bases not matched to a gene: 6. The CDR3 loop reads CASGTSSRYEQYF. CDR3 DNA: TGTGCCAGCGGGACTAGCTCTCGGTACGAGCAGTACTTC.

This clonotype was detected many times. V gene TRBV5-4 combines with J gene TRBJ2-5, with 13 bases identical to TRBD2. Germline V CDR1 and CDR2: SGHNT, YYREEE (reference sequence). CDR3 length: 16 amino acids. Losses at the gene ends were 1 base for V and 8 bases for J; bases not matched to a gene: 8. The CDR3 is CASSLYLGLAGVTQYF. In DNA form, the CDR3 reads TGTGCCAGCAGCTTGTACCTAGGACTAGCGGGAGTAACCCAGTACTTC.

The J gene is TRBJ2-1, the V gene TRBV6-6; 10 bases fit TRBD2. The germline V gene encodes CDR1 MNHNY and CDR2 SVGAGI (reference sequence). The V and J ends lost 9 bases and 4 bases, in that order; junction bases with no gene match: 12. This CDR3 comprises 16 residues. The CDR3: CASIYLGTSEYNEQFF. For the CDR3, the DNA is TGTGCCAGTATTTACCTAGGGACTAGCGAATACAATGAGCAGTTCTTC.

This clonotype was recorded many times. The CDR3 nucleotides read TGTGCCAGTAGTATAGTAGGTGTCGGGACAGACATTCAGTACTTC. It translates to CASSIVGVGTDIQYF. This chain joins TRBV19 and TRBJ2-4; 7 nucleotides line up with TRBD1. CDR3 size: 15 residues. CDR1 and CDR2 from the germline V gene are LNHDA and SQIVND (reference sequence). The J segment lost 8 bases and the V segment lost 1 base, leaving 8 bases of the junction unmatched.

At least ten counts were recorded for this clonotype. The rearrangement uses TRBV6-2 or TRBV6-3 and TRBJ2-1; 10 bases agree with TRBD2. J gave up 2 bases and V 2 bases, and 0 bases lay outside the gene matches. Germline assignment: CDR1 MNHEY and CDR2 SVGEGT. The CDR3 sequence is 15 residues long. DNA of the CDR3: TGTGCCAGCAGTTACACTAGCGGGGCCTACAATGAGCAGTTCTTC. It codes for CASSYTSGAYNEQFF.

In its sample, this clonotype was seen once. The junction departs from germline at one end; a sequencing error may be responsible. The chain combines TRBV24-1 with TRBJ2-1; no clear D. Per germline, CDR1 KGHDR and CDR2 SFDVKD. The CDR3 consists of 12 residues. The CDR3 loop is CATSRKLPEQLF. Written as DNA, the CDR3 is TGTGCCACCAGTAGAAAACTCCCCGAGCAGCTCTTC.

This clonotype was picked up many times. This chain links TRBV12-3 or TRBV12-4 with TRBJ1-2; D is possibly TRBD1 (5 bases). CDR3 length: 16 amino acids. V dropped 2 bases and J dropped 4 bases, with 17 bases sitting between them. In DNA form, the CDR3 reads TGTGCCAGCAGTTTAAGATCGGGGGTCCAGTCCTATGGCTACACCTTC. Its protein product is CASSLRSGVQSYGYTF.

This clonotype appeared many times. A read error is possible here, since a much larger clone lies one base away. This chain connects TRBV6-1 to TRBJ2-1; tentative D call: TRBD2 (5 bases). The V gene's germline CDR1 is MNHNS and CDR2 SASEGT. V was pared by 11 bases and J by 6 bases, with 11 bases between. The length of the CDR3 is 11 residues. The CDR3 is CAATRSNEQFF. In nucleotides, the CDR3 is TGTGCCGCTACTAGGAGCAATGAGCAGTTCTTC.

This clonotype has at least ten counts. The chain has TRBV27 and TRBJ1-2; no reliable D call. This CDR3 has 14 amino acids. Germline V gene lookup returns CDR1 MNHEY and CDR2 SMNVEV (reference sequence). Trimming left V 6 bases short and J 7 bases short, with 18 bases between. The CDR3, as DNA: TGTGCCAGCAGGGAATTGGACGGCGGAGGTGGCTACACCTTC. This gives the protein CASRELDGGGGYTF.

At least ten counts were recorded for this clonotype. V gene TRBV14 combines with J gene TRBJ2-7; 8 bases are a match to TRBD1. The V gene end was trimmed by 4 bases and the J gene end by 6 bases; junction bases not matched to a gene: 11. CDR1 and CDR2 (germline): SGHDN, FVKESK. The CDR3 runs 15 residues. CDR3 sequence reads: CASSLIRTGPGEQYF. CDR3 sequence (DNA): TGTGCCAGCAGCCTGATAAGGACAGGGCCCGGCGAGCAGTACTTC.

This clonotype came up once. This may come from a read error, since a much larger clone is one base off. J is TRBJ2-6 and V is TRBV2; the D is unclear. Germline CDR1 and CDR2: SNHLY and FYNNEI. CDR3 size: 15 residues. In nucleotides, the CDR3 is TGTGCCAGGAGTGTGGTAGGGACTGGGGCCAACGTCCTGACTTTC. Translating it yields CARSVVGTGANVLTF.

The V and J genes are TRBV6-5 and TRBJ1-2; maybe TRBD1 (6 bases). The CDR3 length is 14 residues. Per germline, CDR1 MNHEY and CDR2 SVGAGI. Trimming removed 5 bases at V and 8 bases at J, with 18 bases between. CDR3 residues: CASSTTGTRRGYTF. CDR3 DNA sequence: TGTGCCAGCAGTACCACCGGGACAAGGCGAGGCTACACCTTC.

This clonotype was seen many times. The rearrangement joins TRBV18 to TRBJ1-2; D ambiguous. CDR3 length: 12 residues. V dropped 3 bases and J dropped 5 bases, with 7 bases sitting between them. Germline CDR1 is KGHSH and CDR2 is LQKENI. CDR3 DNA sequence: TGTGCCAGCTCACCTCAGCTTTATGGCTACACCTTC. The encoded protein is CASSPQLYGYTF.

This clonotype was seen many times. This sequence joins TRBV5-1 and TRBJ2-1; 11 bases agree with TRBD2. Germline CDR1 SGHRS, CDR2 YFSETQ. The CDR3 has 15 amino acids. V was clipped by 4 bases and J by 7 bases; unmatched bases: 7. As DNA, the CDR3 is TGCGCCAGCAGCATAGCGGGAGGGACCTCTAATGAGCAGTTCTTC. Protein sequence: CASSIAGGTSNEQFF.